This is a list of T cell receptor beta chains from one sample in a study of cytomegalovirus exposure and HLA in healthy donors. Some clones are missing from TCRdb's copy, which holds only in-frame ones; the method was immunoSEQ multiplex PCR. The sample holds about 100,000 clones. Sequenced input: PBMCs. The receptors originated from a man aged 50 to 60 in good health and CMV-seronegative. The CDR3 runs from the conserved cysteine through the conserved F or W. The order of the fields is V gene, J gene, CDR3 protein.

V: TRBV5-1; J: TRBJ1-1; CDR3: CASSPGRTGGGRRTEAFF
V: TRBV4-1; J: TRBJ2-2; CDR3: CASSQERSGATGELFF
V: TRBV5-1; J: TRBJ2-5; CDR3: CASSLSGGARETQYF
V: TRBV19; J: TRBJ1-2; CDR3: CASSSGQDLYGYTF
V: TRBV7-6; J: TRBJ2-5; CDR3: CASSPQRGSHF
V: TRBV4-1; J: TRBJ1-5; CDR3: CASSHPGGQGPQHF
V: TRBV4-3; J: TRBJ2-3; CDR3: CASSRSPSGTSTDTQYF
V: TRBV21-1; J: TRBJ2-5; CDR3: CASSRTSGSAETQYF
V: TRBV9; J: TRBJ2-2; CDR3: CASSVGGGGANTGELFF
V: TRBV6-6; J: TRBJ2-2; CDR3: CASSYMAGGTGELFF
V: TRBV7-6; J: TRBJ2-5; CDR3: CASSLILANQETQYF
V: TRBV4-3; J: TRBJ2-2; CDR3: CASSNRQGNTGELFF
V: TRBV30; J: TRBJ1-5; CDR3: CAWSYRGGGTQHF
V: TRBV30; J: TRBJ1-4; CDR3: CAWSSGFGEKLFF